This T cell receptor beta chain is drawn from a study of OX40 agonist ivuxolimab in advanced cancers. Study background: Dose-escalation cases comprised hepatocellular carcinoma, melanoma, renal cell or head and neck cancer.

Assay: immunoSEQ multiplex PCR; the TCRdb copy retains only in-frame clones and omits some. This table has under 150,000 clones, 90% appearing once. Turning to this clone: The antigen remains undetermined.

Study-wide findings and caveats: Normalized T-cell clonal expansion was also low in a subset of nonresponders. In the expanded peripheral T cells, antigen specificity was never determined.

The germline CDR1 and CDR2 sequences are MDHEN and SYDVKM. This CDR3 contains 13 residues. V was cut by 6 bases and J by 6 bases, with 14 bases left in between. This receptor was obtained from an adult with an advanced solid tumor such as melanoma, head and neck, liver or kidney cancer. J is TRBJ1-1 and V is TRBV28; D might be TRBD1 (6 bases). This specimen was CD4+ or CD8+ T cells sorted from blood, taken in a trial of the OX40 agonist ivuxolimab. The CDR3 DNA reads TGTGCCAGCAGATTAAGGGGGGGCGCTGAAGCTTTCTTT. Its translation: CASRLRGGAEAFF.